One sample yielded the 20 T cell receptor beta chains listed below, sequenced in a study of blood T cell repertoires in COVID-19. Repertoires were generated with immunoSEQ multiplex PCR, while TCRdb's copy carries only in-frame clones and drops some. Of 200,000 to 250,000 clones in the sample, 85% to 90% were seen once. The sequencing input was PBMCs or T cells enriched from blood (not recorded which). These receptor sequences come from a woman between 18 and 30 years old in a cohort exposed to, infected with or recovered from COVID-19 (not recorded which).

The chain employs TRBV27 and TRBJ2-2; D perhaps matches TRBD1 (5 bases). Germline-derived CDR1 and CDR2 are MNHEY and SMNVEV (reference sequence). V lost 1 base and J lost 2, with 14 bases in between. This CDR3 has 17 residues. The CDR3 DNA reads as TGTGCCAGCAGTTTATTCGTCAGGGATTATAACACCGGGGAGCTGTTTTTT. It specifies CASSLFVRDYNTGELFF.

This sequence joins TRBV5-6 and TRBJ2-5; tentative D call: TRBD2 (5 bases). The V gene's germline CDR1 is SGHDT and CDR2 YYEEEE. This CDR3 spans 14 amino acids. Trimming shortened V by 0 bases and J by 2 bases, and 8 bases separated the two germline ends. Here the CDR3 reads CASSLGGLQETQYF. In DNA, the CDR3 is TGTGCCAGCAGCTTGGGCGGGTTACAAGAGACCCAGTACTTC.

V and J are TRBV5-1 and TRBJ1-1; 8 bases are shared with TRBD1. This CDR3 has 15 residues. Per the germline V gene, CDR1 is SGHRS and CDR2 is YFSETQ. Unmatched junction bases numbered 6, after V lost 4 bases and J lost 1 base. The DNA of the CDR3 is TGCGCCAGCAGCGACCTGACAGGGGCGAACACTGAAGCTTTCTTT. This sequence encodes CASSDLTGANTEAFF.

The V call is TRBV4-2, the J call TRBJ1-2, with 9 bases aligning to TRBD1. From germline, CDR1 is LGHNA and CDR2 YNFKEQ. The ends lost 5 bases at V and 4 bases at J; junction bases unmatched: 5. There are 14 residues in the CDR3. DNA of the CDR3: TGTGCCAGCAGCTCGGGACAGGGAACCTATGGCTACACCTTC. Its protein product is CASSSGQGTYGYTF.

V and J are TRBV7-5 and TRBJ2-7; TRBD2, as called in the table, went unchecked against the DNA. TRBV7-5 is described as a pseudogene. The CDR3 length is 18 residues. The CDR3 bases are TGTGTCAGAAGCTTAGATGCTAGCGGGAGGTCCTCCCCGAACGAGCAGTACTTC. This sequence encodes CVRSLDASGRSSPNEQYF.

This clone was seen more than once but under ten times. This chain uses TRBV10-1 with TRBJ1-2, with D unclear. The length of the CDR3 is 10 residues. CDR1 and CDR2 from the germline V gene are WNHNN and SYGVQD (reference sequence). V lost 5 bases to trimming and J lost 6 bases, with 4 bases between them. The chain's CDR3 is CASSLNGYTF. The CDR3 DNA reads TGCGCCAGCAGTCTAAATGGCTACACCTTC.

This clone was counted a few times. The V and J genes are TRBV2 and TRBJ1-2; D may be TRBD1 (6 bases). V gave up 6 bases and J gave up 2 bases, with 10 bases separating them. The CDR3 totals 13 residues. Germline CDR1 reads SNHLY; CDR2 reads FYNNEI. In DNA form, the CDR3 reads TGTGCCAGCAGAAGGGACACCAACTATGGCTACACCTTC. It encodes CASRRDTNYGYTF.

The table lists this clone with a count of one. The CDR3 is CASSQTGARHEQYF. In DNA form, the CDR3 reads TGTGCCAGCAGCCAGACAGGGGCGAGGCACGAGCAGTACTTC. V is TRBV3-1 (or the pseudogene TRBV3-2) and J is TRBJ2-7; the match to TRBD1 covers 8 bases. Germline V gene sequence: CDR1 LGHDT, CDR2 YNNKEL (reference sequence). The trim removed 3 bases at V and 5 bases at J, leaving 6 bases unmatched. CDR3 size: 14 residues.

The genes are TRBV18 and TRBJ1-3; 7 bases line up with TRBD1. Germline V gene data show CDR1 as KGHSH and CDR2 as LQKENI. This CDR3 has 17 amino acids. Germline trimming cut 3 bases from V and 4 bases from J; bases unmatched to any gene: 12. Here the CDR3 DNA reads TGTGCCAGCTCACCTGAGGACAGGCCGAGGTCGGGAAACACCATATATTTT. It encodes CASSPEDRPRSGNTIYF.

The V and J genes are TRBV7-9 and TRBJ1-5; 9 bases are shared with TRBD1. The germline V gene encodes CDR1 SEHNR and CDR2 FQNEAQ (reference sequence). CDR3 length: 15 amino acids. J lost 5 bases, V lost 5 bases, and 7 bases had no gene match. The CDR3 sequence is CASSPGQGSDQPQHF. CDR3 sequence (DNA): TGTGCCAGCAGCCCAGGACAGGGGAGTGATCAGCCCCAGCATTTT.

The chain employs TRBV27 and TRBJ1-2; D not certain. V lost 1 base, J lost 13 bases, and 22 bases lay in between. Germline V lookup: CDR1 MNHEY, CDR2 SMNVEV (reference sequence). This CDR3 spans 15 amino acids. CDR3 sequence (DNA): TGTGCCAGCAGTTTATTGGCAGGAACGATGGGCGATATCACCTTC. Translated, it gives CASSLLAGTMGDITF.

This clone has more than one count but fewer than ten. This chain connects TRBV11-3 to TRBJ1-1, with 7 bases that match TRBD1. The V gene's germline CDR1 is SGHNT and CDR2 YENEEA. The J segment lost 4 bases and the V segment lost 10 bases, leaving 12 bases of the junction unmatched. CDR3 size: 14 residues. The CDR3 spells CATVEGAEATEAFF. CDR3 coding DNA: TGTGCCACCGTAGAGGGGGCAGAGGCCACTGAAGCTTTCTTT.

The chain employs TRBV6-2 or TRBV6-3 and TRBJ1-2; TRBD1 matches at 8 bases. CDR3 length equals 15 residues. V dropped 2 bases and J dropped 4; count of bases not matched to a gene: 6. Germline loops: CDR1 MNHEY, CDR2 SVGEGT. CDR3 amino acids: CASSYGVQGGYGYTF. The DNA for the CDR3 is TGTGCCAGCAGTTACGGGGTACAGGGGGGCTATGGCTACACCTTC.

The rearrangement joins TRBV7-2 to TRBJ2-7; 10 bases are shared with TRBD2. The CDR3 is 18 amino acids. The germline CDR1 and CDR2 sequences are SGHTA and FQGNSA. J lost 3 bases, V lost 4 bases, and 15 bases had no gene match. The DNA of the CDR3 is TGTGCCAGCAGCTCCCGAGGAACTAGCGGGGCTCTCCACTACGAGCAGTACTTC. Protein sequence: CASSSRGTSGALHYEQYF. The full variable domain, rest sourced from reference TRBV7-2 and TRBJ2-7, is GAGVSQSPSNKVTEKGKDVELRCDPISGHTALYWYRQSLGQGLEFLIYFQGNSAPDKSGLPSDRFSAERTGGSVSTLTIQRTQQEDSAVYLCASSSRGTSGALHYEQYFGPGTRLTVT.

This chain links TRBV19 with TRBJ1-5; maybe TRBD1 (6 bases). Germline CDR1 reads LNHDA; CDR2 reads SQIVND (reference sequence). This CDR3 spans 13 amino acids. Trimming cost V 5 bases and J 7 bases, with 12 bases left between them. The CDR3 nucleotides read TGTGCCAGTAGTCGACAGGCTGGCCAGCCCCAGCATTTT. Its translation is CASSRQAGQPQHF.

In its sample, this clone was seen once. The rearrangement joins TRBV21-1 to TRBJ2-2; TRBD2, the D gene given by the table, was not confirmed from the DNA. TRBV21-1 has pseudogene status. This CDR3 is 17 amino acids long. CDR3 residues: CASSKLWRSENTGELFF. CDR3 nucleotides: TGTGCCAGCAGCAAACTGTGGCGGAGCGAGAACACCGGGGAGCTGTTTTTT.

The chain uses TRBV12-3 or TRBV12-4 and TRBJ1-1; D unclear. Trimming took off 5 bases at V and 11 bases at J, with 18 bases between the two ends. The CDR3 is 13 amino acids. As DNA, the CDR3 is TGTGCCAGCAGTCAAAAGACTGGCTGGTGGGCTTTCTTT. Amino acids: CASSQKTGWWAFF.

This sequence joins TRBV27 and TRBJ2-3; 7 positions agree with TRBD1. This CDR3 spans 14 amino acids. V shed 6 bases, J shed 3 bases, and the junction held 6 bases outside the gene matches. The germline V gene has CDR1 MNHEY and CDR2 SMNVEV (reference sequence). In DNA, the CDR3 is TGTGCCAGCAGCCGGGACAGAGTGACAGATACGCAGTATTTT. Amino acid sequence: CASSRDRVTDTQYF.

V usage is TRBV28 and J usage is TRBJ2-5, with D perhaps matching TRBD2 (6 bases). The CDR3 is 15 residues long. V was trimmed by 8 bases and J by 2 bases, leaving 18 bases between them. From germline, CDR1 is MDHEN and CDR2 SYDVKM. CDR3 amino acids: CASGPWGEHQETQYF. The CDR3 coding sequence is TGTGCCAGCGGACCTTGGGGGGAACATCAAGAGACCCAGTACTTC.

The chain combines TRBV7-7 with TRBJ2-5, with 8 bases lining up with TRBD1. The CDR3 is 16 residues long. The V segment lost 5 bases and the J segment 4 bases; nucleotides outside the gene matches: 12. The germline gives CDR1 SSHAT, CDR2 FNYEAQ (reference sequence). The CDR3 sequence: CASSPRTGSRRETQYF. The DNA for the CDR3 is TGTGCCAGCAGCCCCCGGACAGGGAGCAGGAGAGAGACCCAGTACTTC.